This T cell receptor (beta chain) was identified during a study of blood T cell repertoires in COVID-19. Study-level background: Samples taken during acute and convalescent COVID-19 were collected in the United States, Italy and Spain. Sources were T cells, B-cell-depleted T cells, or PBMCs; the material itself was cDNA or gDNA.

Source study methods: Amplification from reference gene primers served as the basis for estimated nucleated cell counts. Only in-frame clones appear in the TCRdb table, and some are missing; sequencing was by immunoSEQ multiplex PCR. V, J and clone size reflect that table, while D and trimming were determined from the DNA. The sample has roughly 160,000 clones; approximately 79% are singletons. The CDR3 consists of 16 residues. Germline loops: CDR1 ENHRY, CDR2 SYGVKD. Unmatched junction bases numbered 12, after V lost 7 bases and J lost 5 bases. This chain connects TRBV10-3 to TRBJ2-1; 9 bases agree with TRBD2. The receptor was derived from a woman aged 80 or over with acute or convalescent COVID-19. Sequenced: peripheral blood. CDR3 DNA sequence: TGTGCCATCACTGTAGGCCAGCTAGCGGGAAACAATGAGCAGTTCTTC. Its translation: CAITVGQLAGNNEQFF.